The sequence of this T cell receptor (beta chain) was determined in a study of blood T cell repertoires in COVID-19. Study-level information: Donors in the United States, Italy and Spain gave samples during acute or convalescent COVID-19.

Trimming cost V 6 bases and J 5 bases; bases outside gene matches: 6. CDR3 length: 13 amino acids. Using immunoSEQ multiplex PCR, the repertoire was profiled, and TCRdb retains in-frame clones only, with some absent. The repertoire holds some 340,000 clones, around 83% seen once, with almost 3% in the top ten. The source is a young man with active or convalescent COVID-19. V and J are TRBV12-3 or TRBV12-4 and TRBJ1-2, with 7 bases aligning to TRBD1. Material: peripheral blood. CDR3 sequence: CASSTQGMYGYTF. Written as DNA, the CDR3 is TGTGCCAGCAGCACACAGGGGATGTATGGCTACACCTTC.